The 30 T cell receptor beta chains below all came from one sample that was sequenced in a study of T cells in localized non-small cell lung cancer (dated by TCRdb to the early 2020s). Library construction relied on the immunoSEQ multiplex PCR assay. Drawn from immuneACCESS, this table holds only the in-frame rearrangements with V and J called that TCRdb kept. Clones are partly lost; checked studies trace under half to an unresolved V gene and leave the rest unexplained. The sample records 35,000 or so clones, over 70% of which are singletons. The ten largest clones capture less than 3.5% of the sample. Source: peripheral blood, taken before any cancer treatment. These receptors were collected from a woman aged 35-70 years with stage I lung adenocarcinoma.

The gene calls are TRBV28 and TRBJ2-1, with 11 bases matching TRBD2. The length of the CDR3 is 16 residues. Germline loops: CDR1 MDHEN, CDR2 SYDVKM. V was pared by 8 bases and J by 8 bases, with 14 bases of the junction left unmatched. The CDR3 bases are TGTGCCAGCTTTCCCTCGAGACTAGCGGGATGGGATGAGCAGTTCTTC. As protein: CASFPSRLAGWDEQFF.

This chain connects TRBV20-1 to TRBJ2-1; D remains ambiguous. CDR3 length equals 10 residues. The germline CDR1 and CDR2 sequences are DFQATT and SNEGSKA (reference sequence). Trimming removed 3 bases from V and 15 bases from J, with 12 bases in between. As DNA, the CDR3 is TGCAGTGCTAGGGCTCTGGTCCGGTTCTTC. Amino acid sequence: CSARALVRFF.

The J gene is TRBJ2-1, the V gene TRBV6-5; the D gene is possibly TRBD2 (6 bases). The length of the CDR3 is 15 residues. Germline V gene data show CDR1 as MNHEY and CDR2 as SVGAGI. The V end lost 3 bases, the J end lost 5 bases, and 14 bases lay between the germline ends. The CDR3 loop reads CASSYSGVLHNEQFF. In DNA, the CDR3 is TGTGCCAGCAGTTATTCGGGAGTGCTCCACAATGAGCAGTTCTTC.

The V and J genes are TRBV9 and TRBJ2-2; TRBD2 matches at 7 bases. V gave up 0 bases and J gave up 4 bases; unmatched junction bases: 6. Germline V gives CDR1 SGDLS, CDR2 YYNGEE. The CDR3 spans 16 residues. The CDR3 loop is CASSVAGGSSTGELFF. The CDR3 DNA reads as TGTGCCAGCAGCGTAGCTGGCGGGAGCTCCACCGGGGAGCTGTTTTTT.

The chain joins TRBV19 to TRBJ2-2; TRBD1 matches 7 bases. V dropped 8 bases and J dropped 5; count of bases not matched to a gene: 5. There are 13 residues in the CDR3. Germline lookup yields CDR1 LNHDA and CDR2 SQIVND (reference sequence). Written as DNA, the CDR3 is TGTGCCAGTGCCAGGGGGTTGACCGGGGAGCTGTTTTTT. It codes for CASARGLTGELFF.

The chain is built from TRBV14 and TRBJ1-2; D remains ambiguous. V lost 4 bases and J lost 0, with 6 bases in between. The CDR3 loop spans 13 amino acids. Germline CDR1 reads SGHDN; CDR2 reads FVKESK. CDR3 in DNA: TGTGCCAGCAGCCGCGTACCTAACTATGGCTACACCTTC. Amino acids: CASSRVPNYGYTF.

Written as DNA, the CDR3 is TGTGCCAGCAGTTTAGCCCGACTAGCGGGGTTGGGGACAGATACGCAGTATTTT. Its protein product is CASSLARLAGLGTDTQYF. This chain uses TRBV28 with TRBJ2-3, with 11 bases identical to TRBD2. Per the germline V gene, CDR1 is MDHEN and CDR2 is SYDVKM. V shed 2 bases and J 3 bases; nucleotides not matched to a gene: 10. This CDR3 contains 18 residues. The variable domain in full, completed from reference TRBV28 and TRBJ2-3, reads DVKVTQSSRYLVKRTGEKVFLECVQDMDHENMFWYRQDPGLGLRLIYFSYDVKMKEKGDIPEGYSVSREKKERFSLILESASTNQTSMYLCASSLARLAGLGTDTQYFGPGTRLTVL.

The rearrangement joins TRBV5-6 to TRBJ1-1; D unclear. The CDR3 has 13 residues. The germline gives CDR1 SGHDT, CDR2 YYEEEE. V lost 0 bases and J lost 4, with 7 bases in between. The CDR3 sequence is CASSLGGVTEAFF. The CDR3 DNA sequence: TGTGCCAGCAGCTTGGGTGGAGTCACTGAAGCTTTCTTT.

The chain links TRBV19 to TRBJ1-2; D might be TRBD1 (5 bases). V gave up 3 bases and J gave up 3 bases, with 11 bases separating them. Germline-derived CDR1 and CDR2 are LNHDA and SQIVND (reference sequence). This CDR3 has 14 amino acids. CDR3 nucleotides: TGTGCCAGTAGTATGTCTGGGACTTACTATGGCTACACCTTC. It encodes CASSMSGTYYGYTF.

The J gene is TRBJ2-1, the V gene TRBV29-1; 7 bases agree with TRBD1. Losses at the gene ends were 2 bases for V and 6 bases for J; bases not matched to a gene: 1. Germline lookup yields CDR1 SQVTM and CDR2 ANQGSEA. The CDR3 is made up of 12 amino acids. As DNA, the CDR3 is TGCAGCGTTGAATACAGGGGCAATGAGCAGTTCTTC. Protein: CSVEYRGNEQFF.

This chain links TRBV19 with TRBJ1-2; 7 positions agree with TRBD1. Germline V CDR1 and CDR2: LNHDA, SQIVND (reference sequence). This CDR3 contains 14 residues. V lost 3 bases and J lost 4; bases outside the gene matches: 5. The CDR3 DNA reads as TGTGCCAGTAGTATCGGTAGGGACAGCTATGGCTACACCTTC. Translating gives CASSIGRDSYGYTF.

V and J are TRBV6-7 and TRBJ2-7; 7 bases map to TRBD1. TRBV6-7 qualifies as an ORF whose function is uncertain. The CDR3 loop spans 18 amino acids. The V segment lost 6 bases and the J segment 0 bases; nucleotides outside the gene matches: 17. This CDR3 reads CASSNRGSTGHSSYEQYF. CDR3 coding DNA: TGTGCCAGCAGCAACAGGGGTTCCACCGGCCATAGCTCCTACGAGCAGTACTTC.

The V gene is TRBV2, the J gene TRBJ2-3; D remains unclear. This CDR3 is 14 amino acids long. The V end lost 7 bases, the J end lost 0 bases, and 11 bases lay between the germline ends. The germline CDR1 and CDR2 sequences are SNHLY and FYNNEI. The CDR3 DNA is TGTGCCAGCACGGAAGAACTTAGCACAGATACGCAGTATTTT. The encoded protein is CASTEELSTDTQYF.

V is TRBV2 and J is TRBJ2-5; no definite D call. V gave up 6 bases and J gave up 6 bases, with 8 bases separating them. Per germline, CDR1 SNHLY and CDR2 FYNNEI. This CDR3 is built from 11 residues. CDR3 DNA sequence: TGTGCCAGCAGGCTAAAGAAGACCCAGTACTTC. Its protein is CASRLKKTQYF.

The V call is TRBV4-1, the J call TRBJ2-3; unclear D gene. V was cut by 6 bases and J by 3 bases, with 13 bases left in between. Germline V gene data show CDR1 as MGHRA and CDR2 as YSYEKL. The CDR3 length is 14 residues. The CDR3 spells CASRDGLWTDTQYF. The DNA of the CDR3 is TGCGCCAGCAGGGACGGTCTGTGGACAGATACGCAGTATTTT.

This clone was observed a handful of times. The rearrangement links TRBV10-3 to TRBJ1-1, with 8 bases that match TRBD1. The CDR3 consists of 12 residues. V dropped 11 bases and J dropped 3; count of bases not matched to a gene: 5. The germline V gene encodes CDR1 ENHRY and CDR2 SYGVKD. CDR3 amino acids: CAHGQGDTEAFF. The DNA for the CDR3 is TGTGCCCACGGACAGGGTGACACTGAAGCTTTCTTT.

CDR3 loop: CASSPRTSGSYNEQFF. The DNA of the CDR3 is TGTGCCAGCTCACCGAGGACTAGCGGCTCCTACAATGAGCAGTTCTTC. V is TRBV18 and J is TRBJ2-1; 10 nucleotides agree with TRBD2. Trimming removed 3 bases from V and 0 bases from J; junction bases left unmatched: 2. This CDR3 has 16 amino acids. Looked up from germline, CDR1 is KGHSH and CDR2 is LQKENI.

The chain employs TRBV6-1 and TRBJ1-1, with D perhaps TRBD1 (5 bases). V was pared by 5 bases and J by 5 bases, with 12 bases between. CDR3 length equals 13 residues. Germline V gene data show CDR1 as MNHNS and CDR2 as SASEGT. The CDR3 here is CASSPSGTTEAFF. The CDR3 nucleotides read TGTGCCAGCAGTCCCTCCGGGACGACTGAAGCTTTCTTT.

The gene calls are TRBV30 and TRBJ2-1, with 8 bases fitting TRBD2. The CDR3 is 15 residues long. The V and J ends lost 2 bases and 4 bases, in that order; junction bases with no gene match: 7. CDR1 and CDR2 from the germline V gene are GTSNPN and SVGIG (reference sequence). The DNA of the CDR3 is TGTGCCTGGAGTAGGGGGACTAGTTATTACAATGAGCAGTTCTTC. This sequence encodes CAWSRGTSYYNEQFF.

CDR3 nucleotide sequence: TGTGCCAGCTCACCACTGGACAGGGGTGGTGAGCAGTACTTC. Translated: CASSPLDRGGEQYF. The V call is TRBV18, the J call TRBJ2-5, with 9 bases identical to TRBD1. Looked up from germline, CDR1 is KGHSH and CDR2 is LQKENI. The CDR3 consists of 14 residues. V shed 1 base and J 11 bases; nucleotides not matched to a gene: 8.

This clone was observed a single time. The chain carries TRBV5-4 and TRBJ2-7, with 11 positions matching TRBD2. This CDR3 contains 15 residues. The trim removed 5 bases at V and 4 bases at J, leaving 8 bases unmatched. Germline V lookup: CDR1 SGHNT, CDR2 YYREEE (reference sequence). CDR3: CASSLPTSGTYEQYF. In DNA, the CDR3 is TGTGCCAGCAGTTTACCGACTAGCGGGACTTACGAGCAGTACTTC.

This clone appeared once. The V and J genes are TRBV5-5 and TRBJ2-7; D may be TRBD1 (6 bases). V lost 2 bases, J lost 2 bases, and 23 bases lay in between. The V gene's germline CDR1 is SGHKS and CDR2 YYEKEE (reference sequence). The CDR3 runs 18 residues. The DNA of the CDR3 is TGTGCCAGCAGCTTCTCTAGAACCCCCCAACAGGGCCCCTACGAGCAGTACTTC. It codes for CASSFSRTPQQGPYEQYF.

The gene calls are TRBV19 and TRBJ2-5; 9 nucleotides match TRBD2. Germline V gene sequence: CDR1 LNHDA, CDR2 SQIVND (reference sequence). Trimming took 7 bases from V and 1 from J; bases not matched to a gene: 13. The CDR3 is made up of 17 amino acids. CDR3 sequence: CASTLGGGRGPQETQYF. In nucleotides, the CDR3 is TGTGCCAGTACCCTGGGGGGCGGGAGGGGCCCCCAAGAGACCCAGTACTTC.

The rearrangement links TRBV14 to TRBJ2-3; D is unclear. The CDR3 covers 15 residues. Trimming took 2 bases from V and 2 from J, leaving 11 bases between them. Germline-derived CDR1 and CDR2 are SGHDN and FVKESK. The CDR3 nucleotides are TGTGCCAGCAGCCAACTCGGGTTGGACACAGATACGCAGTATTTT. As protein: CASSQLGLDTDTQYF.

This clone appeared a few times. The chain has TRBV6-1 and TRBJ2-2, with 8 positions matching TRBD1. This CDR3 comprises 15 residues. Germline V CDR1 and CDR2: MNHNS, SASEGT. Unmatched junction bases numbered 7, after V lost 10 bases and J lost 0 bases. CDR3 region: CATKQGGANTGELFF. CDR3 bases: TGTGCCACAAAACAGGGGGGCGCGAACACCGGGGAGCTGTTTTTT.

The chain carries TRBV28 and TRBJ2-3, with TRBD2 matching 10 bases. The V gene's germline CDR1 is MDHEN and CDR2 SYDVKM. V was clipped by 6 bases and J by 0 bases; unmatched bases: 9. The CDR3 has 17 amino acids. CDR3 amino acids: CASRDRRLAGSTDTQYF. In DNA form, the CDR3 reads TGTGCCAGCAGAGACAGAAGACTAGCGGGTAGCACAGATACGCAGTATTTT.

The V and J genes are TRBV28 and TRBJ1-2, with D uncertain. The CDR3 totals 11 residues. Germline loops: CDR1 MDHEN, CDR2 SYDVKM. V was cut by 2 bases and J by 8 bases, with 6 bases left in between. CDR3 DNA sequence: TGTGCCAGCAGTTTAGGGAGGGGCTACACCTTC. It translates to CASSLGRGYTF.

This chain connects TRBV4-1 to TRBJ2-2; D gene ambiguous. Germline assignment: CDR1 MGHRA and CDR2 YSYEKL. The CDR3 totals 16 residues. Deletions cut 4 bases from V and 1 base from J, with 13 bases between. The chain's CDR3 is CASSLRAAENTGELFF. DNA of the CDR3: TGCGCCAGCAGCCTCAGAGCCGCGGAGAACACCGGGGAGCTGTTTTTT.

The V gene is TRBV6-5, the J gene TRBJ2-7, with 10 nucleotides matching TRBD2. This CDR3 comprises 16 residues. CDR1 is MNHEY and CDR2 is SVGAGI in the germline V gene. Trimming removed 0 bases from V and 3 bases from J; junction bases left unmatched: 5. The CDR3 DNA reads TGTGCCAGCAGTTACTCGGCTAGCGGGAGTGGCTACGAGCAGTACTTC. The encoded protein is CASSYSASGSGYEQYF.

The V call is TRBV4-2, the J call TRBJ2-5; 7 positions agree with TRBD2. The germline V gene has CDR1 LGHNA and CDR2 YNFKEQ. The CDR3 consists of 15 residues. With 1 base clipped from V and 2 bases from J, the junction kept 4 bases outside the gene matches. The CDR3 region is CASSQVPSGQETQYF. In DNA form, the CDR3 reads TGTGCCAGCAGCCAAGTCCCTAGCGGACAAGAGACCCAGTACTTC.